These T cell receptor beta chains were read from a single sample in a study of naive and memory T cell subsets. TCRdb redid the calling of the UMI-ligation and nested PCR reads with MiXCR, one entry per CDR3 protein. The table includes approximately 140,000 distinct CDR3 sequences, about a sixth detected once. The specimen was naive CD4+ T cells from blood. The receptors derive from a human donor in good health. Both conserved end residues are part of each CDR3. D genes are given only for firm matches. Size values are once, few and many counts, or a class for expanded clones, and some rows have none.

v_call: TRBV10-3; clone_size: .; d_call: TRBD2; j_call: TRBJ2-3; cdr3_aa: CATASGLAGTSDTQYF; cdr3_nt: TGTGCCACTGCTTCTGGCCTAGCGGGAACATCAGATACGCAGTATTTT
v_call: TRBV3-1; clone_size: few; d_call: TRBD2; j_call: TRBJ2-2; cdr3_aa: CASSRSGLGPRTGELFF; cdr3_nt: TGTGCCAGCAGTCGTTCCGGACTAGGCCCTCGGACCGGGGAGCTGTTTTTT
v_call: TRBV10-3; clone_size: many; d_call: .; j_call: TRBJ2-2; cdr3_aa: CAISESPGNPGELFF; cdr3_nt: TGTGCCATCAGTGAGTCTCCAGGGAATCCCGGGGAGCTGTTTTTT
v_call: TRBV6-5; clone_size: few; d_call: TRBD2; j_call: TRBJ2-1; cdr3_aa: CASSPWTSGQYNEQFF; cdr3_nt: TGTGCCAGCAGTCCGTGGACTAGCGGGCAATACAATGAGCAGTTCTTC
v_call: TRBV5-1; clone_size: few; d_call: TRBD1; j_call: TRBJ2-7; cdr3_aa: CASSLGTGMVEQYF; cdr3_nt: TGCGCCAGCAGCCTGGGGACAGGGATGGTCGAGCAGTACTTC
v_call: TRBV6-5; clone_size: many; d_call: .; j_call: TRBJ2-3; cdr3_aa: CASSYSSRPPQYF; cdr3_nt: TGTGCCAGCAGTTACTCGAGTAGGCCGCCACAGTATTTT
v_call: TRBV21-1; clone_size: few; d_call: .; j_call: TRBJ1-1; cdr3_aa: CASTTEWGQGHEGAEAFF; cdr3_nt: TGTGCCAGCACCACCGAGTGGGGACAGGGGCACGAAGGGGCTGAAGCTTTCTTT
v_call: TRBV6-5; clone_size: .; d_call: .; j_call: TRBJ1-2; cdr3_aa: CASKTNYGYTF; cdr3_nt: TGTGCCAGCAAGACTAACTATGGCTACACCTTC
v_call: TRBV5-1; clone_size: .; d_call: TRBD2; j_call: TRBJ2-2; cdr3_aa: CASSPRLAGARPGELFF; cdr3_nt: TGCGCCAGCAGCCCCAGACTAGCGGGAGCGCGGCCCGGGGAGCTGTTTTTT
v_call: TRBV3-1; clone_size: .; d_call: .; j_call: TRBJ2-7; cdr3_aa: CASSQAGGTGPYEQYF; cdr3_nt: TGTGCCAGCAGCCAAGCAGGGGGGACGGGACCCTACGAGCAGTACTTC
v_call: TRBV7-2; clone_size: .; d_call: TRBD2; j_call: TRBJ2-3; cdr3_aa: CASSPRTSGTTDTQYF; cdr3_nt: TGTGCCAGCAGCCCACGGACTAGCGGGACCACAGATACGCAGTATTTT
v_call: TRBV7-7; clone_size: few; d_call: .; j_call: TRBJ2-1; cdr3_aa: CASSHREGEQFF; cdr3_nt: TGTGCCAGCAGCCACAGGGAGGGCGAGCAGTTCTTC
v_call: TRBV14; clone_size: .; d_call: .; j_call: TRBJ1-2; cdr3_aa: CASSQGLYRDESGYTF; cdr3_nt: TGTGCCAGCAGCCAAGGGTTGTACAGGGACGAGAGTGGCTACACCTTC
v_call: TRBV12-3/TRBV12-4; clone_size: few; d_call: .; j_call: TRBJ2-3; cdr3_aa: CASMMVFPGTDTQYF; cdr3_nt: TGTGCCAGCATGATGGTGTTTCCCGGGACAGATACGCAGTATTTT
v_call: TRBV7-3; clone_size: .; d_call: TRBD1; j_call: TRBJ1-2; cdr3_aa: CASSLIPGQGAGGYTF; cdr3_nt: TGTGCCAGCAGCTTGATTCCGGGACAGGGGGCTGGAGGCTACACCTTC
v_call: TRBV18; clone_size: .; d_call: TRBD1; j_call: TRBJ2-1; cdr3_aa: CASSAKTGVEAYNEQFF; cdr3_nt: TGTGCCAGCTCAGCAAAGACAGGGGTAGAAGCCTACAATGAGCAGTTCTTC
v_call: TRBV5-4; clone_size: .; d_call: .; j_call: TRBJ2-3; cdr3_aa: CASSLGGLAGTADTQYF; cdr3_nt: TGTGCCAGCAGCTTGGGGGGGCTGGCGGGCACCGCAGATACGCAGTATTTT
v_call: TRBV6-6; clone_size: .; d_call: .; j_call: TRBJ1-5; cdr3_aa: CASSDRASNQPQHF; cdr3_nt: TGTGCCAGTTCGGACAGAGCCAGCAATCAGCCCCAGCATTTT
v_call: TRBV7-9; clone_size: few; d_call: TRBD1; j_call: TRBJ2-1; cdr3_aa: CASSLGGRGLVRDANEQFF; cdr3_nt: TGTGCCAGCAGCTTAGGCGGCAGGGGGCTGGTTCGCGATGCCAATGAGCAGTTCTTC
v_call: TRBV5-5; clone_size: few; d_call: .; j_call: TRBJ1-5; cdr3_aa: CASSLASEYQPQHF; cdr3_nt: TGTGCCAGCAGCTTGGCATCGGAATATCAGCCCCAGCATTTT